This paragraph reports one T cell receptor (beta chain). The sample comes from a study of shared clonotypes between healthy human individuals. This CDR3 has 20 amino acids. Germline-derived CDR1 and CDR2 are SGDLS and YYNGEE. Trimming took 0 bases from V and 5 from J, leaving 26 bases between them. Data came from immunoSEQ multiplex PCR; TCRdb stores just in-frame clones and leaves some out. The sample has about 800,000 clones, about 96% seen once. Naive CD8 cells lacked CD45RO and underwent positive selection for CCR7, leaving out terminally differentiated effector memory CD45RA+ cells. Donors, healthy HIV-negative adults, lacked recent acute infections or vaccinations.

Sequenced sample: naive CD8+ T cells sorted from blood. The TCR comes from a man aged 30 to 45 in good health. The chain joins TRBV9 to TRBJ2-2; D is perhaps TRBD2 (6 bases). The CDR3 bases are TGTGCCAGCAGCGTAGGACGATCCGGCAGGGACTTACCGAGGACCGGGGAGCTGTTTTTT. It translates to CASSVGRSGRDLPRTGELFF.